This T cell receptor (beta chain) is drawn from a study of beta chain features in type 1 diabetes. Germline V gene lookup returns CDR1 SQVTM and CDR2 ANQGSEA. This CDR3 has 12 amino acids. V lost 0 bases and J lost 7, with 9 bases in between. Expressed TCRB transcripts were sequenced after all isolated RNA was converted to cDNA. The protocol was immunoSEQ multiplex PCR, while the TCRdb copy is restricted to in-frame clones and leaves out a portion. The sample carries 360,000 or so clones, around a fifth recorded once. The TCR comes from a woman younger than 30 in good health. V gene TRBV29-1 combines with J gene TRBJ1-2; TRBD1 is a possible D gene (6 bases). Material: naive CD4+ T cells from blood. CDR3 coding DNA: TGCAGCGTTGAAGATAGACAGGTTGGCTACACCTTC. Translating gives CSVEDRQVGYTF.